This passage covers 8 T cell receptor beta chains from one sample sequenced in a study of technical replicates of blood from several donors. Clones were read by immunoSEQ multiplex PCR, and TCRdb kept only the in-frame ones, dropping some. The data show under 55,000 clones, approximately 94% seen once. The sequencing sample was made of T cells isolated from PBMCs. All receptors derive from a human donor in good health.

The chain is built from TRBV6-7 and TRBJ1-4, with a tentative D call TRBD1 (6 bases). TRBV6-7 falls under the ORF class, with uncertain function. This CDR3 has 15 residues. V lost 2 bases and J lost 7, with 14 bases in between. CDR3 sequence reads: CASSYTGGCGEKLFF. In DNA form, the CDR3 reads TGTGCCAGCAGTTACACTGGGGGCTGTGGTGAAAAACTGTTTTTT.

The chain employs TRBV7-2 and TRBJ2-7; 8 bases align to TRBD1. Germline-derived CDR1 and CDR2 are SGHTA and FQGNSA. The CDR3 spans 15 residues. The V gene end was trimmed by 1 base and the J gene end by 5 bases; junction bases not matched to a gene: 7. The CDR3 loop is CASSLEGQAINEQYF. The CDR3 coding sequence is TGTGCCAGCAGCTTAGAGGGACAGGCTATCAACGAGCAGTACTTC.

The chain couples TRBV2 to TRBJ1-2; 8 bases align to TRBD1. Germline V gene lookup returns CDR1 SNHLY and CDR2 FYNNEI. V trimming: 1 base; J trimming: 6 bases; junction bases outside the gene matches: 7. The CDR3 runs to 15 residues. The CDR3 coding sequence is TGTGCCAGCAGTGAAGGTGCATACAGGGGGAATGGCTACACCTTC. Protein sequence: CASSEGAYRGNGYTF.

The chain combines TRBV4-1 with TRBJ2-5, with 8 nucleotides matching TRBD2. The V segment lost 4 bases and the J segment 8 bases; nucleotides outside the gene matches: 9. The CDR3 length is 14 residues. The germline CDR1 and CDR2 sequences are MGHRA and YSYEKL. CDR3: CASSPLAGGRTQYF. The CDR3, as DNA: TGCGCCAGCAGCCCCCTAGCGGGCGGACGCACCCAGTACTTC.

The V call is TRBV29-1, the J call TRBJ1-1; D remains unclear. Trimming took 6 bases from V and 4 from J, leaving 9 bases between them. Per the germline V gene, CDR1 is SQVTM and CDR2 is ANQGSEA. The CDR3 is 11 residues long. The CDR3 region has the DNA TGCAGCGTATTAGCCCCCACTGAAGCTTTCTTT. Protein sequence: CSVLAPTEAFF. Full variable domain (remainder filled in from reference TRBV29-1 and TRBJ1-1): SAVISQKPSRDICQRGTSLTIQCQVDSQVTMMFWYRQQPGQSLTLIATANQGSEATYESGFVIDKFPISRPNLTFSTLTVSNMSPEDSSIYLCSVLAPTEAFFGQGTRLTVV.

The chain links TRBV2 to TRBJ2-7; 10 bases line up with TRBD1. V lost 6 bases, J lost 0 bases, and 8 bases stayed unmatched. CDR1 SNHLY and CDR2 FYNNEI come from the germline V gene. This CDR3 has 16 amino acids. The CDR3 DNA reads TGTGCCAGCAGGGCCGGGACAGGGGAGGGCTCCTACGAGCAGTACTTC. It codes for CASRAGTGEGSYEQYF.

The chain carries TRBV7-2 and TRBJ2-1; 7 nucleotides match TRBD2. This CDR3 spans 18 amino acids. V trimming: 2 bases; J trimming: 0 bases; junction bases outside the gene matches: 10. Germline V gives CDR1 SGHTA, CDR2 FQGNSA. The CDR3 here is CASSLFWGGGLSYNEQFF. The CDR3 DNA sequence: TGTGCCAGCAGCTTATTCTGGGGGGGTGGCCTCTCCTACAATGAGCAGTTCTTC.

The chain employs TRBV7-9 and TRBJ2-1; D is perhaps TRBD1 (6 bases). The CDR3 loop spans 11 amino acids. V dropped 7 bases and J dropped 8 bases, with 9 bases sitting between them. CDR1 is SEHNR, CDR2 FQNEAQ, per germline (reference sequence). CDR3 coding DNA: TGTGCCAGCACGAAGGGGGATGAGCAGTTCTTC. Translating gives CASTKGDEQFF.